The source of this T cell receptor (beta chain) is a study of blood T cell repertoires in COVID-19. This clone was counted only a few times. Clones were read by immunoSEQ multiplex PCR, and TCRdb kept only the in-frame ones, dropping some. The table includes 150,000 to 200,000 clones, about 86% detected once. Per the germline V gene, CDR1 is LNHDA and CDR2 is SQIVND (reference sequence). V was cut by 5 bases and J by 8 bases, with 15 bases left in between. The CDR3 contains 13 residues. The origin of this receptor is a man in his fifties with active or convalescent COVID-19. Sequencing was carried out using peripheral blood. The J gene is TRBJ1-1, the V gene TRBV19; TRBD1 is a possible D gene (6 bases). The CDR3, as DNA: TGTGCCAGTAGTGCGATTCCCGGGACAGAAGCTTTCTTT. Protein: CASSAIPGTEAFF. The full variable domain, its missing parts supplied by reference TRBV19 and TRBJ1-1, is DGGITQSPKYLFRKEGQNVTLSCEQNLNHDAMYWYRQDPGQGLRLIYYSQIVNDFQKGDIAEGYSVSREKKESFPLTVTSAQKNPTAFYLCASSAIPGTEAFFGQGTRLTVV.